The entry below gives a single T cell receptor (beta chain) sequence along with its context. This record comes from a study of CD8 T cells in Susac syndrome. With random hexamers, 0.5 to 1 ug RNA was reverse transcribed. Across 54 Vbeta and 13 Jbeta, TCR beta CDR3 was amplified with immunoSEQ multiplex PCR. A single record per CDR3 protein comes from TCRdb applying MiXCR to the immunoSEQ multiplex PCR reads. The sample lists 120,000 or so distinct CDR3 sequences; around 94% were seen once. V was clipped by 2 bases and J by 3 bases; unmatched bases: 7. Germline V gives CDR1 DFQATT, CDR2 SNEGSKA (reference sequence). The CDR3 is made up of 15 amino acids.

The source is a human donor with multiple sclerosis. Sequenced material: CD4+ T cells from PBMCs. This chain links TRBV20-1 with TRBJ2-1; 7 nucleotides match TRBD1. This CDR3 is CSARLRGNRYNEQFF. CDR3 nucleotide sequence: TGCAGTGCTAGACTCAGGGGGAACCGCTACAATGAGCAGTTCTTC.